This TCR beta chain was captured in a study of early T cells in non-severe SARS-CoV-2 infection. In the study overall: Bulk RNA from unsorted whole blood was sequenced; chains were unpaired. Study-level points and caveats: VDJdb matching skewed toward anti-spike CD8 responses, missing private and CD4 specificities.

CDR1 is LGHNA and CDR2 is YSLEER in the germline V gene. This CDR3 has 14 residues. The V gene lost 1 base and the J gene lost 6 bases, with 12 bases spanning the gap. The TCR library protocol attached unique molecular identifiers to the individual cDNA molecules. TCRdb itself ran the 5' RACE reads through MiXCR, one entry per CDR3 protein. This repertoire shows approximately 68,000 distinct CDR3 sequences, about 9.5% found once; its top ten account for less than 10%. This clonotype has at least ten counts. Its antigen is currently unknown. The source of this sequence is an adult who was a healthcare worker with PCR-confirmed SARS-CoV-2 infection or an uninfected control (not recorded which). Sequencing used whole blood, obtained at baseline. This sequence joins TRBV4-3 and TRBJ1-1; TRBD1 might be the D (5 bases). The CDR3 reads CASSQGGVAAEAFF. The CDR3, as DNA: TGCGCCAGCAGCCAAGGGGGCGTTGCGGCTGAAGCTTTCTTT.